The next 30 T cell receptor beta chains were all read from a single sample in a study of CD8 T cells in Susac syndrome. RNA was extracted with the RNeasy kit, and a quantity of roughly 0.45 to 1 ug was reverse transcribed using random hexamers. TCRdb reprocessed the immunoSEQ multiplex PCR reads via MiXCR and lists one record per CDR3 protein. The sample consists of roughly 150,000 distinct CDR3 sequences, around 95% of them appearing once. The sample comprised CD4+ T cells from PBMCs. The receptors here all came from a human donor with Susac syndrome.

This sequence joins TRBV21-1 and TRBJ2-5. TRBV21-1 is labeled a pseudogene. This CDR3 spans 12 amino acids. CDR3 loop: CASRVNQETQYF. The CDR3 DNA is TGTGCCTCTAGAGTTAATCAAGAGACCCAGTACTTC.

This clonotype was detected only once. The V call is TRBV6-2 or TRBV6-3, the J call TRBJ1-5; D is unresolved. The CDR3 is 13 residues long. With 4 bases removed from V and 4 bases from J, the gap between germline ends came to 8 bases. The germline gives CDR1 MNHEY, CDR2 SVGEGT. In DNA form, the CDR3 reads TGTGCCAGCAGTTTCTCAGAGAATCAGCCCCAGCATTTT. Translated, it gives CASSFSENQPQHF.

V usage is TRBV13 and J usage is TRBJ2-7; TRBD1 aligns across 9 bases. CDR3 size: 16 residues. Losses at the gene ends were 0 bases for V and 2 bases for J; bases not matched to a gene: 5. CDR1 and CDR2 (germline): PRHDT, FYEKMQ (reference sequence). CDR3 nucleotide sequence: TGTGCCAGCAGCTTAGGCGGGACAGGGTCCACCTACGAGCAGTACTTC. As protein: CASSLGGTGSTYEQYF.

This chain joins TRBV6-5 and TRBJ2-6, with 9 positions matching TRBD1. After removal of 4 bases from V and 6 bases from J, the junction contained 7 bases not matched to a gene. The length of the CDR3 is 16 residues. Germline V gene sequence: CDR1 MNHEY, CDR2 SVGAGI. This CDR3 reads CASSFDRDRAANVLTF. Here the CDR3 DNA reads TGTGCCAGCAGTTTTGACCGGGACAGGGCGGCCAACGTCCTGACTTTC.

In its sample, this clonotype was seen once. The rearrangement joins TRBV20-1 to TRBJ2-3; perhaps TRBD2 as D (5 bases). V was pared by 3 bases and J by 2 bases, with 15 bases between. Germline assignment: CDR1 DFQATT and CDR2 SNEGSKA (reference sequence). This CDR3 has 15 residues. CDR3 nucleotide sequence: TGCAGTGCTAGGAACCGGGATTCCTTCACAGATACGCAGTATTTT. It specifies CSARNRDSFTDTQYF.

J is TRBJ2-4 and V is TRBV2; D is possibly TRBD1 (5 bases). The CDR3 loop spans 15 amino acids. Germline CDR1 SNHLY, CDR2 FYNNEI. The V end was cut by 5 bases, the J end by 0 bases, with 11 bases between. The CDR3 region has the DNA TGTGCCAGCAGTTACAGGTCCCTAGCCAAAAACATTCAGTACTTC. This codes for CASSYRSLAKNIQYF.

The chain couples TRBV18 to TRBJ2-2; TRBD1 agrees at 8 bases. The CDR3 has 17 residues. Germline CDR1 and CDR2: KGHSH and LQKENI. The ends lost 1 base at V and 6 bases at J; junction bases unmatched: 10. CDR3 in amino acids: CASSPQRQGKISGELFF. DNA of the CDR3: TGTGCCAGCTCACCACAGCGACAGGGGAAGATCTCCGGGGAGCTGTTTTTT.

The CDR3 bases are TGCGCCAGCACCTCGGGGTCCAACTATGGCTACACCTTC. It encodes CASTSGSNYGYTF. This chain links TRBV5-1 with TRBJ1-2; D is ambiguous. V dropped 6 bases and J dropped 2 bases, with 11 bases sitting between them. Germline CDR1 SGHRS, CDR2 YFSETQ. The CDR3 runs 13 residues.

The sample holds a few counts of this clonotype. V is TRBV20-1 and J is TRBJ2-3; D is uncertain. Trimming shortened V by 2 bases and J by 3 bases, and 6 bases separated the two germline ends. The CDR3 length is 12 residues. The germline gives CDR1 DFQATT, CDR2 SNEGSKA (reference sequence). The CDR3 sequence is CSARTGTDTQYF. CDR3 in DNA: TGCAGTGCTAGAACCGGGACAGATACGCAGTATTTT.

The chain employs TRBV20-1 and TRBJ1-5; possibly TRBD1 for D (6 bases). CDR1 and CDR2 (germline): DFQATT, SNEGSKA (reference sequence). This CDR3 has 14 residues. Deletions cut 3 bases from V and 9 bases from J, with 18 bases between. The chain's CDR3 is CSARRGTGSRPQHF. The CDR3 coding sequence is TGCAGTGCTAGGAGGGGGACGGGGAGTCGGCCCCAGCATTTT.

V is TRBV20-1 and J is TRBJ1-1; D gene uncertain. The CDR3 is 14 residues long. Trimming stripped 1 base from V and 1 base from J, with 10 bases between. Per the germline V gene, CDR1 is DFQATT and CDR2 is SNEGSKA (reference sequence). CDR3 in DNA: TGCAGTGCTAGAGTTCGGAGGGCGAACACTGAAGCTTTCTTT. This encodes CSARVRRANTEAFF.

The V gene is TRBV20-1, the J gene TRBJ2-5; 10 bases agree with TRBD2. Germline CDR1 DFQATT, CDR2 SNEGSKA (reference sequence). The CDR3 runs to 15 residues. The V gene end was trimmed by 3 bases and the J gene end by 1 base; junction bases not matched to a gene: 5. The chain's CDR3 is CSASDSGGLQETQYF. In DNA form, the CDR3 reads TGCAGTGCTAGTGATAGCGGGGGGCTCCAAGAGACCCAGTACTTC.

This chain connects TRBV15 to TRBJ1-1; D uncertain. The CDR3 runs 13 residues. Looked up from germline, CDR1 is LNHNV and CDR2 is YYDKDF (reference sequence). The V end lost 8 bases, the J end lost 0 bases, and 10 bases lay between the germline ends. CDR3 protein: CATAGKLNTEAFF. In nucleotides, the CDR3 is TGTGCCACCGCGGGCAAACTGAACACTGAAGCTTTCTTT.

The chain employs TRBV20-1 and TRBJ2-7, with D unclear. The CDR3 has 14 residues. Germline CDR1 reads DFQATT; CDR2 reads SNEGSKA (reference sequence). The germline V and J ends were trimmed by 4 bases and 0 bases, with 13 bases remaining between them. CDR3 loop: CSATIPTPSYEQYF. In DNA, the CDR3 is TGCAGTGCTACCATTCCGACACCCTCCTACGAGCAGTACTTC.

This clonotype was detected once. J is TRBJ1-1 and V is TRBV7-6; TRBD1 aligns across 7 bases. In germline, CDR1 is SGHVS, CDR2 FNYEAQ. The CDR3 runs 14 residues. The ends lost 6 bases at V and 1 base at J; junction bases unmatched: 5. As DNA, the CDR3 is TGTGCCAGCAGGCTGGGACAGCGGAACACTGAAGCTTTCTTT. Its protein is CASRLGQRNTEAFF.

This chain connects TRBV20-1 to TRBJ2-1, with no clear D. Germline lookup yields CDR1 DFQATT and CDR2 SNEGSKA (reference sequence). This CDR3 region has 10 residues. The CDR3 DNA is TGCAGCCCGTATCGCAATGAGCAGTTCTTC. This encodes CSPYRNEQFF.

In this sample, this clonotype turned up a few times. This chain joins TRBV20-1 and TRBJ1-5; 8 positions agree with TRBD1. Germline CDR1 DFQATT, CDR2 SNEGSKA (reference sequence). The J segment lost 6 bases and the V segment lost 4 bases, leaving 2 bases of the junction unmatched. The length of the CDR3 is 12 residues. CDR3 nucleotide sequence: TGCAGTGCTAAACAGGGGGGTCAGCCCCAGCATTTT. Translating gives CSAKQGGQPQHF.

The chain uses TRBV20-1 and TRBJ1-6; 7 nucleotides align to TRBD1. Germline V gene sequence: CDR1 DFQATT, CDR2 SNEGSKA (reference sequence). V trimming: 0 bases; J trimming: 9 bases; junction bases outside the gene matches: 11. The CDR3 extends over 16 amino acids. CDR3 bases: TGCAGTGCTAGAGAGAAACTGGACAGGTGGGGTTCACCCCTCCACTTT. This gives the protein CSAREKLDRWGSPLHF.

The chain couples TRBV2 to TRBJ2-7, with 7 bases fitting TRBD2. This CDR3 is 12 amino acids long. The junction had 4 bases not matched to a gene; V was cut back by 6 bases and J by 5 bases. In germline, CDR1 is SNHLY, CDR2 FYNNEI. The CDR3 DNA reads as TGTGCCAGCAGCCCCGGACTAGACGAGCAGTACTTC. Translating gives CASSPGLDEQYF.

This chain links TRBV6-2 or TRBV6-3 with TRBJ2-3; no definite D call. The CDR3 totals 11 residues. V shed 2 bases and J shed 9 bases, with 6 bases lying between them. Germline V lookup: CDR1 MNHEY, CDR2 SVGEGT. The CDR3 DNA follows: TGTGCCAGCAGTTACGGAGTAACGCAGTATTTT. Its protein product is CASSYGVTQYF.

V is TRBV29-1 and J is TRBJ2-2; no clear D. V lost 8 bases and J 4 bases, leaving 26 bases between the germline ends. Germline lookup yields CDR1 SQVTM and CDR2 ANQGSEA. This CDR3 contains 17 residues. The CDR3 spells CSCRARLRPLSTGELFF. In DNA, the CDR3 is TGCAGCTGTCGGGCGCGATTACGTCCTTTGTCCACCGGGGAGCTGTTTTTT.

V gene TRBV29-1 combines with J gene TRBJ2-2; D tentatively fits TRBD1 or TRBD2 (5 bases each). The germline gives CDR1 SQVTM, CDR2 ANQGSEA. V was trimmed by 7 bases and J by 7 bases, leaving 16 bases between them. This CDR3 contains 13 residues. The chain's CDR3 is CSGYRGVGGELFF. In DNA form, the CDR3 reads TGCAGCGGGTATAGGGGAGTGGGCGGGGAGCTGTTTTTT.

The J gene is TRBJ2-3, the V gene TRBV7-2, with 7 bases fitting TRBD1. The germline V gene encodes CDR1 SGHTA and CDR2 FQGNSA. CDR3 size: 14 residues. Trimming cost V 5 bases and J 6 bases; bases outside gene matches: 8. CDR3 DNA: TGTGCCAGCAGCCCAGGACAGGTTAGGGATACGCAGTATTTT. It specifies CASSPGQVRDTQYF.

The chain carries TRBV9 and TRBJ1-6; a possible D gene is TRBD1 (6 bases). Germline lookup yields CDR1 SGDLS and CDR2 YYNGEE. The V gene lost 6 bases and the J gene lost 6 bases, with 13 bases spanning the gap. The CDR3 is made up of 14 amino acids. CDR3 sequence: CASNRQGPNSPLHF. CDR3 sequence (DNA): TGTGCCAGCAACCGGCAGGGGCCTAATTCACCCCTCCACTTT.

The rearrangement joins TRBV9 to TRBJ2-5, with D perhaps given as TRBD1 or TRBD2 (6 bases each). Trimming cost V 3 bases and J 3 bases, with 12 bases left between them. The CDR3 length is 14 residues. Germline CDR1 is SGDLS and CDR2 is YYNGEE. The CDR3 sequence is CASSEGGSEETQYF. CDR3 nucleotide sequence: TGTGCCAGCAGCGAGGGGGGTAGCGAAGAGACCCAGTACTTC.

The rearrangement uses TRBV13 and TRBJ2-7; tentative D call: TRBD1 (6 bases). Trimming removed 0 bases at V and 5 bases at J, with 23 bases between. Germline V lookup: CDR1 PRHDT, CDR2 FYEKMQ (reference sequence). The CDR3 totals 18 residues. The CDR3: CASSLGATGPLSNDEQYF. The CDR3 DNA sequence: TGTGCCAGCAGCTTAGGCGCGACAGGTCCCCTCTCTAACGACGAGCAGTACTTC.

The chain couples TRBV20-1 to TRBJ2-5; a weak D match, TRBD1 (6 bases). Germline assignment: CDR1 DFQATT and CDR2 SNEGSKA (reference sequence). The CDR3 has 14 residues. The V end lost 0 bases, the J end lost 1 base, and 9 bases lay between the germline ends. In DNA, the CDR3 is TGCAGTGCTAGAGATGGGGGCCGCCAAGAGACCCAGTACTTC. It translates to CSARDGGRQETQYF.

The chain links TRBV5-1 to TRBJ2-7; maybe TRBD1 (6 bases). The CDR3 extends over 15 amino acids. Trimming removed 1 base from V and 2 bases from J, with 13 bases in between. Germline CDR1 reads SGHRS; CDR2 reads YFSETQ. The CDR3 here is CASSLPRQAAYEQYF. The CDR3 DNA reads TGCGCCAGCAGCTTGCCCCGACAGGCTGCCTACGAGCAGTACTTC.

The chain joins TRBV5-4 to TRBJ1-2, with TRBD1 matching over 7 bases. CDR3 size: 16 residues. The germline V gene encodes CDR1 SGHNT and CDR2 YYREEE (reference sequence). Germline trimming cut 0 bases from V and 3 bases from J; bases unmatched to any gene: 8. For the CDR3, the DNA is TGTGCCAGCAGCTTGGCTACAGGGGCGCGGGACTATGGCTACACCTTC. This sequence encodes CASSLATGARDYGYTF.

V gene TRBV6-1 combines with J gene TRBJ2-2; TRBD1 matches 10 bases. This CDR3 contains 16 residues. Germline V gives CDR1 MNHNS, CDR2 SASEGT. V gave up 6 bases and J gave up 6 bases; unmatched junction bases: 10. The CDR3, as DNA: TGTGCCAGCAGGAGGGACAGGGGATTGAATGCCGGGGAGCTGTTTTTT. Encoded protein: CASRRDRGLNAGELFF.